Each of the 16 T cell receptor beta chains below was sequenced from the same sample in a study of blood T cell repertoires in COVID-19. Profiled with immunoSEQ multiplex PCR; TCRdb holds only in-frame clones, not every one. This sample has 75,000 to 100,000 clones, with around 80% found just once. The sequenced sample consisted of peripheral blood. The receptor source for this set is a man in his sixties or seventies with acute or convalescent COVID-19.

In the case of this clone: At one end the junction does not follow the germline gene, possibly because of a read error. The chain employs TRBV6-5 and TRBJ1-1, with 7 bases that match TRBD1. The germline gives CDR1 MNHEY, CDR2 SVGAGI. This CDR3 comprises 14 residues. CDR3 bases: TGTGCCAGCAGTACTCCCCCAGGGGGTAAAGTCCCCGACTTT. As protein: CASSTPPGGKVPDF.

Comment on this clone: This same CDR3 is encoded by further DNA sequences in the sample. The rearrangement links TRBV6-1 to TRBJ2-3, with D hard to call. CDR1 is MNHNS, CDR2 SASEGT, per germline. The CDR3 extends over 14 amino acids. V lost 2 bases and J 1 base, leaving 7 bases between the germline ends. The CDR3 sequence: CASSESTGTDTQYF. CDR3 coding DNA: TGTGCCAGCAGTGAATCAACAGGCACAGATACGCAGTATTTT.

The rearrangement links TRBV6-6 to TRBJ2-7; TRBD2 matches 11 bases. V lost 5 bases and J lost 6; bases outside the gene matches: 9. From germline, CDR1 is MNHNY and CDR2 SVGAGI (reference sequence). The CDR3 has 15 amino acids. The CDR3: CASSPTSGGVVEQYF. The CDR3 DNA follows: TGTGCCAGCAGTCCTACTAGCGGGGGAGTGGTCGAGCAGTACTTC.

The genes are TRBV7-2 and TRBJ2-1; TRBD1 matches 9 bases. Trimming removed 5 bases from V and 0 bases from J; junction bases left unmatched: 2. CDR3 length: 15 amino acids. The V gene's germline CDR1 is SGHTA and CDR2 FQGNSA. The chain's CDR3 is CASSTDRGSYNEQFF. The DNA of the CDR3 is TGTGCCAGCAGCACGGACAGGGGCTCCTACAATGAGCAGTTCTTC.

In its sample, this clone was seen a few times. The V gene is TRBV4-2, the J gene TRBJ2-1, with D uncertain. V dropped 0 bases and J dropped 7 bases, with 7 bases sitting between them. This CDR3 region has 13 residues. The germline V gene has CDR1 LGHNA and CDR2 YNFKEQ. CDR3 amino acids: CASSQDSRNEQFF. The CDR3 DNA follows: TGTGCCAGCAGCCAAGATTCTAGAAATGAGCAGTTCTTC.

This chain links TRBV5-8 with TRBJ1-3; no definite D call. Germline V gene lookup returns CDR1 SGHTS and CDR2 YDEGEE. V was shortened by 0 bases and J by 4 bases, with 8 bases between the two germline ends. The CDR3 contains 14 residues. The CDR3 is CASSLALAGNTIYF. The CDR3 region has the DNA TGTGCCAGCAGCTTGGCCTTGGCCGGAAACACCATATATTTT.

V and J are TRBV7-9 and TRBJ1-3, with a weak D call TRBD1 (6 bases). The CDR3 contains 16 residues. The germline V and J ends were trimmed by 1 base and 0 bases, with 10 bases remaining between them. Germline CDR1 SEHNR, CDR2 FQNEAQ (reference sequence). Here the CDR3 reads CASSLGGQTSGNTIYF. CDR3 nucleotide sequence: TGTGCCAGCAGCTTAGGAGGACAGACCTCTGGAAACACCATATATTTT.

This sequence joins TRBV24-1 and TRBJ2-5; D perhaps matches TRBD1 (6 bases). The CDR3 extends over 14 amino acids. V shed 1 base and J shed 5 bases, with 10 bases lying between them. CDR1 KGHDR and CDR2 SFDVKD come from the germline V gene. The CDR3 sequence: CATSDFGGAETQYF. The DNA of the CDR3 is TGTGCCACCAGTGATTTTGGGGGCGCCGAGACCCAGTACTTC.

The rearrangement joins TRBV24-1 to TRBJ2-1; 9 bases are shared with TRBD1. The CDR3 extends over 15 amino acids. The J segment lost 6 bases and the V segment lost 10 bases, leaving 12 bases of the junction unmatched. In germline, CDR1 is KGHDR, CDR2 SFDVKD. The CDR3 reads CATNPGTGNGNEQFF. CDR3 coding DNA: TGTGCCACAAATCCCGGGACAGGGAACGGCAATGAGCAGTTCTTC.

This chain uses TRBV6-6 with TRBJ1-5, with D possibly being TRBD1 (5 bases). V was clipped by 8 bases and J by 0 bases, with 11 bases between them. Germline-derived CDR1 and CDR2 are MNHNY and SVGAGI (reference sequence). This CDR3 has 14 residues. The CDR3 region has the DNA TGTGCCAGCTACCCGGGGGGTAGCAATCAGCCCCAGCATTTT. It codes for CASYPGGSNQPQHF.

The rearrangement uses TRBV23-1 and TRBJ2-1; 11 bases are a match to TRBD2. TRBV23-1 has ORF status, its function being uncertain. CDR3 length: 16 residues. J lost 9 bases, V lost 3 bases, and 10 bases had no gene match. This CDR3 reads CASSHLTSGRWGEQFF. Here the CDR3 DNA reads TGCGCCAGCAGTCACCTCACTAGCGGGAGATGGGGTGAGCAGTTCTTC.

The rearrangement links TRBV28 to TRBJ1-2; no clear D. This CDR3 region has 12 residues. V dropped 5 bases and J dropped 4 bases, with 8 bases sitting between them. From germline, CDR1 is MDHEN and CDR2 SYDVKM. The CDR3 coding sequence is TGTGCCAGCAGTGGGAGTATCTATGGCTACACCTTC. Amino acids: CASSGSIYGYTF.

The chain uses TRBV7-2 and TRBJ2-7; 8 bases are shared with TRBD2. CDR1 and CDR2 (germline): SGHTA, FQGNSA. The CDR3 covers 14 residues. The J segment lost 5 bases and the V segment lost 4 bases, leaving 7 bases of the junction unmatched. Here the CDR3 reads CASSSLAGSHEQYF. The CDR3 coding sequence is TGTGCCAGCAGCTCCTTAGCGGGGAGCCACGAGCAGTACTTC.

The CDR3 DNA reads as TGTGCCAGCAGCTTGACAGGAAAGCTCGAAAAACTGTTTTTT. Encoded protein: CASSLTGKLEKLFF. V usage is TRBV5-4 and J usage is TRBJ1-4; D might be TRBD1 (5 bases). The germline gives CDR1 SGHNT, CDR2 YYREEE (reference sequence). V lost 1 base and J lost 8, with 12 bases in between. CDR3 length equals 14 residues.

This clone was counted a single time. The chain uses TRBV19 and TRBJ2-7, with 9 bases aligning to TRBD1. The length of the CDR3 is 13 residues. Germline V gene lookup returns CDR1 LNHDA and CDR2 SQIVND (reference sequence). V shed 4 bases and J 7 bases; nucleotides not matched to a gene: 5. The CDR3 DNA reads as TGTGCCAGTAGTAGCCCCGGGACAGGGGAGCAGTACTTC. Translated: CASSSPGTGEQYF.

The chain is built from TRBV6-5 and TRBJ2-5; tentative D call: TRBD2 (6 bases). The CDR3 totals 14 residues. Per the germline V gene, CDR1 is MNHEY and CDR2 is SVGAGI. V dropped 5 bases and J dropped 6 bases, with 16 bases sitting between them. This CDR3 is CASSRLGGEKTQYF. DNA of the CDR3: TGTGCCAGCAGTCGCTTGGGGGGTGAAAAGACCCAGTACTTC.